This paragraph covers one TCR beta chain sequence. V gave up 1 base and J gave up 4 bases; unmatched junction bases: 12. Germline lookup yields CDR1 MDHEN and CDR2 SYDVKM. The CDR3 consists of 17 residues. Libraries were prepared by immunoSEQ multiplex PCR; TCRdb keeps only in-frame clonotypes and omits some of them. The sample lists around 250,000 clones, around 86% seen once, with about 12% in the top ten. The sample originates from a study of blood T cell repertoires in COVID-19. Background on the study: PBMCs, B-cell-depleted T cells, or T cells were the source of the cDNA or gDNA that made up the material.

Sample: peripheral blood. The clonotype comes from a man older than 75 with acute or convalescent COVID-19. The V gene is TRBV28, the J gene TRBJ2-7; 8 bases are a match to TRBD2. The chain's CDR3 is CASSLSPAGVQYYEQYF. The CDR3 DNA reads as TGTGCCAGCAGTTTATCCCCAGCGGGGGTGCAGTATTACGAGCAGTACTTC.